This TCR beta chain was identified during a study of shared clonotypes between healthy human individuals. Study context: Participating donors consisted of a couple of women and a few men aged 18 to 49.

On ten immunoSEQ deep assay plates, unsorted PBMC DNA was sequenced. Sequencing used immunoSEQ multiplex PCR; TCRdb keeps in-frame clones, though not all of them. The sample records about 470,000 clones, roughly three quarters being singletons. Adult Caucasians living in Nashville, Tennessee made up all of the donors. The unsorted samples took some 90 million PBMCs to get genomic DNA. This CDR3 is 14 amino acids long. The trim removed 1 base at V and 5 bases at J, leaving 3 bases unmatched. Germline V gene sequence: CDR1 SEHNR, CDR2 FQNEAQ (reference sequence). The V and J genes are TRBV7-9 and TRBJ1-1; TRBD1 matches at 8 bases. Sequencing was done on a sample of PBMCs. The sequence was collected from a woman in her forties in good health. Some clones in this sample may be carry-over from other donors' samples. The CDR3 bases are TGTGCCAGCAGCTTAGGGACAGGGAGTACTGAAGCTTTCTTT. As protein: CASSLGTGSTEAFF.